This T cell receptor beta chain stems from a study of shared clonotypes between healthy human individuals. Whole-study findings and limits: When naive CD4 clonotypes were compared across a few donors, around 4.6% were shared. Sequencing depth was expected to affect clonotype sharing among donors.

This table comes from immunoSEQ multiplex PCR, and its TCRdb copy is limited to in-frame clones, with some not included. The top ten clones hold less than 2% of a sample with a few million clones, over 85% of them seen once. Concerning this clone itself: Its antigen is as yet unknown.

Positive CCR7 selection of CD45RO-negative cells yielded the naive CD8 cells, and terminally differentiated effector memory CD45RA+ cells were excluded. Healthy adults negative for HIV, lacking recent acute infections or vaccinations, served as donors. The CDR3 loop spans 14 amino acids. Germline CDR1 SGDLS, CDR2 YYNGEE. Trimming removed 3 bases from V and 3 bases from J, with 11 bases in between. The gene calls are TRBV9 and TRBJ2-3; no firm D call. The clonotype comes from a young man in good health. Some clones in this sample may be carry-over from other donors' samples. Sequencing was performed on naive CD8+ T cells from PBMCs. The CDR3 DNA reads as TGTGCCAGCAGCGGGCCCTCAGAAACAGATACGCAGTATTTT. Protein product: CASSGPSETDTQYF.